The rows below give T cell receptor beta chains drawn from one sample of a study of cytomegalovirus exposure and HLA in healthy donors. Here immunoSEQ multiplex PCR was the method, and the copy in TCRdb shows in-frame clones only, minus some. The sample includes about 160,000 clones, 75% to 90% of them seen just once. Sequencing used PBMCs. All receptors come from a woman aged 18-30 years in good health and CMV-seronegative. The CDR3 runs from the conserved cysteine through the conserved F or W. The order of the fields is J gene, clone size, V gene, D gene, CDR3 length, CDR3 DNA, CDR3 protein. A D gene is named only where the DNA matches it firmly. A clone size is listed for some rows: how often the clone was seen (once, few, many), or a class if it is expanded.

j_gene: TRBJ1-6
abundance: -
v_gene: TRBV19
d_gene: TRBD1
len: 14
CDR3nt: TGTGCCAGTACCCCCGGACAGGGTCATTCACCCCTCCACTTT
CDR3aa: CASTPGQGHSPLHF

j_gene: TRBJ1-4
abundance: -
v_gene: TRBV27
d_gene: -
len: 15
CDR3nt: TGTGCCAGCAGTTTAAAGGGTGATGGAGGGATTAAACTGTTTTTT
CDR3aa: CASSLKGDGGIKLFF

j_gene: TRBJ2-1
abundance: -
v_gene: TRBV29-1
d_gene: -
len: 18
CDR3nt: TGCAGCGTTGAAGAAGCACAGGGGATCTCCGGGGGCTACAATGAGCAGTTCTTC
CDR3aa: CSVEEAQGISGGYNEQFF

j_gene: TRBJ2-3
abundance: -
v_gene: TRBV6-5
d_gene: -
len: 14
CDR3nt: TGTGCCAGCAGCCCCCGCGCCAGCACAGATACGCAGTATTTT
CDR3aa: CASSPRASTDTQYF

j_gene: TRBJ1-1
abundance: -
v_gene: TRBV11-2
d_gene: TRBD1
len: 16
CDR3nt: TGTGCCAGCAGCCCAAGATCAGGGGGATCGAACACTGAAGCTTTCTTT
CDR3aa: CASSPRSGGSNTEAFF

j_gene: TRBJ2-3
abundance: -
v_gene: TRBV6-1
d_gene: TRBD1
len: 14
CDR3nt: TGTGCCAGCACAATCCGGGACAGGGGAGATACGCAGTATTTT
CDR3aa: CASTIRDRGDTQYF

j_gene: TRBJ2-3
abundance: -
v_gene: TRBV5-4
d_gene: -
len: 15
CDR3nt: TGTGCCAGCAGCTTAGCGGATTGGGCCACAGATACGCAGTATTTT
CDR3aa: CASSLADWATDTQYF

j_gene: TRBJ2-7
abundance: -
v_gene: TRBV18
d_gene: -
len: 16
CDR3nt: TGTGCCAGCTCACCTAACCGGGGTTACGGGGTCTACGAGCAGTACTTC
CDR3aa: CASSPNRGYGVYEQYF

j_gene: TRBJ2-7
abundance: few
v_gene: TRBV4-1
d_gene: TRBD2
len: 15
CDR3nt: TGCGCCAGCAGCCAAGGAGGACTAGAGACGCACGAGCAGTACTTC
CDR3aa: CASSQGGLETHEQYF

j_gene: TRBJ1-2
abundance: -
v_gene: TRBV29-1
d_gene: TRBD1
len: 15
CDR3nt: TGCAGCGTTGGGACGGGACAGGGGGTGAGCTATGGCTACACCTTC
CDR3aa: CSVGTGQGVSYGYTF

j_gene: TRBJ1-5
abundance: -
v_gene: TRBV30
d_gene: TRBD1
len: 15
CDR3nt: TGTGCCTGGAGTGCCGGGACAGGGACCTATCAGCCCCAGCATTTT
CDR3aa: CAWSAGTGTYQPQHF

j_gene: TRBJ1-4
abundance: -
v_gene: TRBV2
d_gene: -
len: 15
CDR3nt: TGTGCCAGCAAACAGGGTCAGGTGGGAAGTGAAAAACTGTTTTTT
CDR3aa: CASKQGQVGSEKLFF

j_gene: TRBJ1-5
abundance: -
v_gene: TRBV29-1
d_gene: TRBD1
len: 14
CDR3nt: TGCAGCGCCCTCGTTGGCCAGGGGGCTCAGCCCCAGCATTTT
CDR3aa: CSALVGQGAQPQHF

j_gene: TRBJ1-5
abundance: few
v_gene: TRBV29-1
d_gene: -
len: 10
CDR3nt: TGCAGCGTTGGAGATCAGCCCCAGCATTTT
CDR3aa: CSVGDQPQHF

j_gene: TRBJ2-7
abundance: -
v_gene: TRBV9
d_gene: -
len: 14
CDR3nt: TGTGCCAGCAGCGTTTCCTATAGCTCCTACGAGCAGTACTTC
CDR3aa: CASSVSYSSYEQYF

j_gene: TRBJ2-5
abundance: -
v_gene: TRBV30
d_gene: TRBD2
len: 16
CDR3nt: TGTGCCTGGAGTAGGGCTAGCGGGGGCTACCAAGAGACCCAGTACTTC
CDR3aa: CAWSRASGGYQETQYF

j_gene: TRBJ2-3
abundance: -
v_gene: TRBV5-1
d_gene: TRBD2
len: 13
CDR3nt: TGCGCCAGCACAATTTCTAGCGGGGATACGCAGTATTTT
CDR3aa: CASTISSGDTQYF

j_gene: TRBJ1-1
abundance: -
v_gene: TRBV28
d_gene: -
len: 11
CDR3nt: TGTGCCACCCAGGGGAACACTGAAGCTTTCTTT
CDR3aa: CATQGNTEAFF

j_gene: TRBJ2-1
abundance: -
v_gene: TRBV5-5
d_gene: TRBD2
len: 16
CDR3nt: TGTGCCAGCAACGGGGGGGGCCCCTACTCCTACAATGAGCAGTTCTTC
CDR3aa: CASNGGGPYSYNEQFF

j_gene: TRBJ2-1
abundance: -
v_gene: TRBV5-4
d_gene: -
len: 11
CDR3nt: TGTGCCAGCAGCCCGGGTGATGAGCAGTTCTTC
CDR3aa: CASSPGDEQFF

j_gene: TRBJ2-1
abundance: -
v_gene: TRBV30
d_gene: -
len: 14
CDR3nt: TGTGCCTGGAGTGTACATTTATTGGAGTTTGAGCAGTTCTTC
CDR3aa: CAWSVHLLEFEQFF

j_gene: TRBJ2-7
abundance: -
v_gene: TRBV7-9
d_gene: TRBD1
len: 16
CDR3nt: TGTGCCAGCAGCTTAGATCCGGGACAGGGGTCCTACGAGCAGTACTTC
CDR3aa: CASSLDPGQGSYEQYF

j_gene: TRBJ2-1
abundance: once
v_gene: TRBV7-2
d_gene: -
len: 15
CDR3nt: TGTGCCAGCAGCTTAATATCGGGAGCCTACAATGAGCAGTTCTTC
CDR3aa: CASSLISGAYNEQFF

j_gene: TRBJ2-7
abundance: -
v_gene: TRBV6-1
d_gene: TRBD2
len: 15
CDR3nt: TGTGCCAGCAGTACTTTAGCGGGGAGCTCCTACGAGCAGTACTTC
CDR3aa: CASSTLAGSSYEQYF

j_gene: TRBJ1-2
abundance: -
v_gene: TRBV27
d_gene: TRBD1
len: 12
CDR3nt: TGTGCCACCCGCCCGGACAGGGGTGGCTACACCTTC
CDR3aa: CATRPDRGGYTF

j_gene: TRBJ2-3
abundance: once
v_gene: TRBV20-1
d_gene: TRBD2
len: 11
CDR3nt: TGCAGCGGAGCGGGGACAGATACGCAGTATTTT
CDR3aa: CSGAGTDTQYF

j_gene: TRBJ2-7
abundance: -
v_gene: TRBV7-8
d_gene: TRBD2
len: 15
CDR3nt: TGTGCCAGCAGCTTAGTGGGGGGGGTTCCCTACGAGCAGTACTTC
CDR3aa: CASSLVGGVPYEQYF

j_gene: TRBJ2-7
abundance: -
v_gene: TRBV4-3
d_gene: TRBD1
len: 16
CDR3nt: TGCGCCAGCAGCCAAGGCGGGACAGGGTACCCCTACGAGCAGTACTTC
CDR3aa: CASSQGGTGYPYEQYF

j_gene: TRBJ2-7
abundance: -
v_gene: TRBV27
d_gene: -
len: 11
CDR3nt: TGTGCCAGCAGTTTTGGGGGCGAACAGTACTTC
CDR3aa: CASSFGGEQYF

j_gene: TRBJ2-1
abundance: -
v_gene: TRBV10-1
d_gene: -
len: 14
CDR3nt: TGCGCCAGCTCTCAGAGCGGTTCCTACAATGAGCAGTTCTTC
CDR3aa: CASSQSGSYNEQFF

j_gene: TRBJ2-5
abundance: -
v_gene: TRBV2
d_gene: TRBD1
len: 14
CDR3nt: TGTGCCAGCAGTCCCGGGACAGGGCAAGAGACCCAGTACTTC
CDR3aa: CASSPGTGQETQYF

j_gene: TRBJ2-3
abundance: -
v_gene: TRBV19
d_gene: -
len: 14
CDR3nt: TGTGCCAGTAGTATAGACCTCCTCCTAGATACGCAGTATTTT
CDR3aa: CASSIDLLLDTQYF

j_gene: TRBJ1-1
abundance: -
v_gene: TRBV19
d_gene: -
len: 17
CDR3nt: TGTGCCAGTACCCTCTACTGGCGGGGTACCATGAACACTGAAGCTTTCTTT
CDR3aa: CASTLYWRGTMNTEAFF

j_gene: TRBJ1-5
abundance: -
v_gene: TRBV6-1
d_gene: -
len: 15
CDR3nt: TGTGCCAGCAGTGAATATCGGCAGGGAGGAGAGCCCCAGCATTTT
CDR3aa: CASSEYRQGGEPQHF

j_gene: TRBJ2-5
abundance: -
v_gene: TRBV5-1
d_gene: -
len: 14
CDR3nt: TGCGCCAGCAGCTCCGGACAGCCAGGGGAGACCCAGTACTTC
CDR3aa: CASSSGQPGETQYF

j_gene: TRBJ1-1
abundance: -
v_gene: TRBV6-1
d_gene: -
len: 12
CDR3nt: TGTGCCAGCAGTGAGTGGAGCACTGAAGCTTTCTTT
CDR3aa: CASSEWSTEAFF

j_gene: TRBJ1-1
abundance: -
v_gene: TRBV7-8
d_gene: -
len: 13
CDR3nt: TGTGCCAGCAGTCTAGGATGGAACACTGAAGCTTTCTTT
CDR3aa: CASSLGWNTEAFF

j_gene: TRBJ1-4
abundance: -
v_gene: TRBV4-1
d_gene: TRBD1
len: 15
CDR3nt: TGCGCCAGCCCACCGAGACAGGGCCGCAATGAAAAACTGTTTTTT
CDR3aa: CASPPRQGRNEKLFF

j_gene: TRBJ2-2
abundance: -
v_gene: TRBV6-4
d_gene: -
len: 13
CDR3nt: TGTGCCAGCAGTCCAGGGGACACCGGGGAGCTGTTTTTT
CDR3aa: CASSPGDTGELFF

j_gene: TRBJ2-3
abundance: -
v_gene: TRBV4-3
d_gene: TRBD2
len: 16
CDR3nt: TGCGCCAGCAGCCGGCTCGGACTAGCGAACACAGATACGCAGTATTTT
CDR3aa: CASSRLGLANTDTQYF